The clone carrying this T cell receptor (beta chain) has a count of ten or more. The antigen remains undetermined. Patients were excluded if they had other autoimmune diseases or uncontrolled infections, and likewise if pregnancy or lactation applied. Serum thyroxine and TRAb, along with clinical symptoms, thyroid ultrasound and orbital computed tomography, were what diagnosis relied on. This record belongs to a study of Graves' ophthalmopathy and Graves' hyperthyroidism. On the study more broadly: Untreated patients at initial diagnosis provided peripheral blood.

The length of the CDR3 is 14 residues. The V end was cut by 1 base, the J end by 5 bases, with 11 bases between. Germline values: CDR1 SGHDN, CDR2 FVKESK. Amplification from RNA transcripts yielded the TCR beta CDR3 regions. First-round RT-PCR employed HTBI primers, with a second-round multiplex PCR after it. One entry per CDR3 protein results from TCRdb running MiXCR on the multiplex PCR reads. This sample has about 170,000 distinct CDR3 sequences, with 30% to 45% found just once. General study findings and limits: Ophthalmopathy progression predictions by the model showed roughly 75% specificity and over 60% sensitivity.

The sequenced material came from peripheral blood. The rearrangement uses TRBV14 and TRBJ2-5; weak D call: TRBD2 (5 bases). The TCR comes from a woman aged 40 to 50 with Graves' ophthalmopathy. CDR3 region: CASSQGWSGETQYF. Written as DNA, the CDR3 is TGTGCCAGCAGCCAAGGGTGGTCGGGGGAGACCCAGTACTTC.